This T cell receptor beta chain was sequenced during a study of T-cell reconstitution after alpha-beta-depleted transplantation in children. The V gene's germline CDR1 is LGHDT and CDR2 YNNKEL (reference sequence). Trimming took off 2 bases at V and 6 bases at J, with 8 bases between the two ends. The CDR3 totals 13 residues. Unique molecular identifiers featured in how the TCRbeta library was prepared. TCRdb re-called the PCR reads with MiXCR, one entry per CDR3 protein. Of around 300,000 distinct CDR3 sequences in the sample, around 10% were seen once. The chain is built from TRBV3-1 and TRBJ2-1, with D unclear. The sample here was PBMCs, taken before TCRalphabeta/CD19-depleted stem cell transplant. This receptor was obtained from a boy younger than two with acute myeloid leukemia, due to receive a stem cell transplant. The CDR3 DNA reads TGTGCCAGCAGCCAATCGCCCGTCAATGAGCAGTTCTTC. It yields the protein CASSQSPVNEQFF.